What follows are 22 T cell receptor beta chains derived from one specimen sequenced in a study of blood T cells in healthy people across ages. PCR was performed a second time for 7 to 11 cycles using a sample-barcoded 5' primer and a J-beta primer mix. MiXCR, run by TCRdb on the 5' RACE reads, gives a single entry per CDR3 protein. The sample carries about a million distinct CDR3 sequences, around two fifths recorded once. Sequenced sample: blood. These TCRs come from a man aged 18 to 30 in good health.

This clonotype was counted only a few times. V gene TRBV20-1 combines with J gene TRBJ2-5; the D gene could be TRBD1 or TRBD2 (5 bases each). The CDR3 sequence is 15 residues long. Trimming left V 1 base short and J 4 bases short, with 16 bases between. Germline assignment: CDR1 DFQATT and CDR2 SNEGSKA (reference sequence). The CDR3 nucleotides read TGCAGTGCTAGAGCCCCAGGTACAGGAGGAGAGACCCAGTACTTC. Translation gives CSARAPGTGGETQYF.

The rearrangement joins TRBV12-3 or TRBV12-4 to TRBJ2-5; tentatively, D is TRBD1 or TRBD2 (5 bases each). The ends were cut back, 5 bases at V and 11 bases at J, with 21 bases in the middle. The CDR3 has 14 amino acids. The CDR3 protein is CASSPGDALGEQYF. The CDR3 nucleotides read TGTGCCAGCAGTCCCGGGGACGCCCTCGGTGAGCAGTACTTC.

The rearrangement uses TRBV20-1 and TRBJ2-7; TRBD2 agrees at 8 bases. V gave up 0 bases and J gave up 3 bases; unmatched junction bases: 10. Germline CDR1 reads DFQATT; CDR2 reads SNEGSKA (reference sequence). The CDR3 length is 16 residues. CDR3 residues: CSARDRASGWGYEQYF. In DNA form, the CDR3 reads TGCAGTGCTAGAGATCGGGCTAGCGGGTGGGGCTACGAGCAGTACTTC.

V and J are TRBV5-1 and TRBJ1-4; possibly TRBD1 for D (6 bases). The germline V gene has CDR1 SGHRS and CDR2 YFSETQ. Trimming removed 2 bases from V and 4 bases from J, with 30 bases in between. The CDR3 is 21 residues long. The CDR3 DNA reads TGCGCCAGCAGCTTCGGTCCCCCGGGGGGCGGACTAGGATCCAATAATGAAAAACTGTTTTTT. It specifies CASSFGPPGGGLGSNNEKLFF.

V is TRBV7-2 and J is TRBJ2-2; no definite D call. V shed 0 bases and J shed 6 bases, with 11 bases lying between them. This CDR3 has 15 amino acids. Germline loops: CDR1 SGHTA, CDR2 FQGNSA. The CDR3 sequence: CASSLAGSVAGELFF. For the CDR3, the DNA is TGTGCCAGCAGCTTAGCCGGCTCGGTGGCCGGGGAGCTGTTTTTT.

As regards this clonotype: The junction and the germline gene differ at one end; a read error may be behind it. The gene calls are TRBV9 and TRBJ2-1; D not resolved. This CDR3 has 15 amino acids. Germline V gene lookup returns CDR1 SGDLS and CDR2 YYNGEE. In DNA, the CDR3 is TGTGCCAGCGGCGTAGGTCAGTTGACTTACAATGAGCAGTTCTTC. It encodes CASGVGQLTYNEQFF.

This sequence joins TRBV5-6 and TRBJ2-3; 12 bases align to TRBD2. Germline V CDR1 and CDR2: SGHDT, YYEEEE. There are 16 residues in the CDR3. The V gene end was trimmed by 4 bases and the J gene end by 2 bases; junction bases not matched to a gene: 5. CDR3 protein: CASSPRLAGVTDTQYF. The CDR3 coding sequence is TGTGCCAGCAGCCCTAGACTAGCGGGGGTCACAGATACGCAGTATTTT.

This clonotype turned up a few times. CDR3 DNA: TGCAGTGCACCGAGGACGTCTTTTTACCCAGAAGCTTTCTTT. It encodes CSAPRTSFYPEAFF. The rearrangement joins TRBV20-1 to TRBJ1-1; D gene unclear. The CDR3 loop spans 14 amino acids. Germline V CDR1 and CDR2: DFQATT, SNEGSKA (reference sequence). V lost 6 bases, J lost 8 bases, and 22 bases lay in between.

V is TRBV28 and J is TRBJ1-5, with a weak D call TRBD1 (5 bases). CDR1 is MDHEN and CDR2 is SYDVKM in the germline V gene. The ends were cut back, 11 bases at V and 1 base at J, with 9 bases in the middle. The CDR3 contains 12 residues. This CDR3 is CALGQSNQPQHF. In DNA form, the CDR3 reads TGTGCCTTGGGGCAGAGCAATCAGCCCCAGCATTTT.

This clonotype was counted a single time. This sequence joins TRBV6-2 or TRBV6-3 and TRBJ1-1; D is possibly TRBD1 (6 bases). Germline V gene lookup returns CDR1 MNHEY and CDR2 SVGEGT. CDR3 length equals 15 residues. The V gene lost 3 bases and the J gene lost 5 bases, with 16 bases spanning the gap. The CDR3, as DNA: TGTGCCAGCAGTTATGCCAGGGGTAGCGGAACTGAAGCTTTCTTT. Protein: CASSYARGSGTEAFF.

This clonotype has only a few counts. The chain couples TRBV9 to TRBJ1-1, with 7 positions matching TRBD1. The CDR3 length is 14 residues. With V trimmed by 0 bases and J by 5 bases, 4 bases remained unmatched. Germline loops: CDR1 SGDLS, CDR2 YYNGEE. In nucleotides, the CDR3 is TGTGCCAGCAGCGTAGGTACAGGGGTAACTGAAGCTTTCTTT. Amino acid sequence: CASSVGTGVTEAFF.

This chain uses TRBV5-8 with TRBJ1-2; D is undetermined. This CDR3 has 15 residues. V was shortened by 0 bases and J by 2 bases, with 11 bases between the two germline ends. Germline V gives CDR1 SGHTS, CDR2 YDEGEE. The CDR3: CASSLEGLGNYGYTF. The CDR3 DNA reads as TGTGCCAGCAGCTTGGAAGGGTTAGGGAACTATGGCTACACCTTC.

This chain uses TRBV27 with TRBJ1-5; D gene ambiguous. The V and J ends lost 2 bases and 4 bases respectively, with 6 bases between them. The CDR3 runs to 13 residues. The germline V gene has CDR1 MNHEY and CDR2 SMNVEV (reference sequence). The CDR3 DNA reads TGTGCCAGCAGTTTAACGCAGAATCAGCCCCAGCATTTT. Translating gives CASSLTQNQPQHF.

The V gene is TRBV2, the J gene TRBJ1-1; D not certain. Between the trimmed V and J ends, which lost 1 base and 1 base, there was a span of 7 bases. This CDR3 has 14 residues. The germline gives CDR1 SNHLY, CDR2 FYNNEI. The CDR3 sequence: CASSEDMRNTEAFF. The CDR3 coding sequence is TGTGCCAGCAGTGAAGATATGCGGAACACTGAAGCTTTCTTT.

This clonotype was counted only a few times. A much bigger clone sits one base away, suggesting this may be a read error. J is TRBJ2-1 and V is TRBV10-3, with D hard to call. Trimming took 4 bases from V and 4 from J, leaving 2 bases between them. The germline gives CDR1 ENHRY, CDR2 SYGVKD. This CDR3 contains 11 residues. In DNA, the CDR3 is TGTGCCATCAGTGGATACAATGAGCAGTTCTTC. Translating it yields CAISGYNEQFF.

The rearrangement uses TRBV7-2 and TRBJ1-1, with D possibly being TRBD1 (5 bases). The CDR3 spans 13 residues. Trimming cost V 1 base and J 8 bases, with 11 bases left between them. Per germline, CDR1 SGHTA and CDR2 FQGNSA. CDR3 nucleotide sequence: TGTGCCAGCAGCTTAGGAAGGGGCCCCGAAGCTTTCTTT. Protein product: CASSLGRGPEAFF.

V and J are TRBV7-2 and TRBJ1-4; 8 nucleotides agree with TRBD1. The CDR3 has 16 amino acids. Per the germline V gene, CDR1 is SGHTA and CDR2 is FQGNSA. V trimming: 4 bases; J trimming: 6 bases; junction bases outside the gene matches: 10. The CDR3 loop is CASSSYRGKIDEKLFF. In nucleotides, the CDR3 is TGTGCCAGCAGCTCCTACAGGGGGAAGATCGATGAAAAACTGTTTTTT. The full variable domain, its missing parts supplied by reference TRBV7-2 and TRBJ1-4, is GAGVSQSPSNKVTEKGKDVELRCDPISGHTALYWYRQSLGQGLEFLIYFQGNSAPDKSGLPSDRFSAERTGGSVSTLTIQRTQQEDSAVYLCASSSYRGKIDEKLFFGSGTQLSVL.

The rearrangement uses TRBV28 and TRBJ1-2; no reliable D call. Germline V gives CDR1 MDHEN, CDR2 SYDVKM. Trimming removed 2 bases from V and 6 bases from J, with 10 bases in between. The CDR3 length is 13 residues. The CDR3: CASSLPESDGYTF. CDR3 coding DNA: TGTGCCAGCAGTTTACCCGAGAGCGATGGCTACACCTTC.

This clonotype showed up just a few times. This chain links TRBV12-3 or TRBV12-4 with TRBJ1-5; D not certain. The length of the CDR3 is 12 residues. V lost 8 bases and J 5 bases, leaving 10 bases between the germline ends. CDR3 loop: CASGETDQPQHF. The CDR3 DNA reads as TGTGCCAGCGGGGAGACTGATCAGCCCCAGCATTTT.

This clonotype was observed many times. CDR3 coding DNA: TGCGCCAGCAGCCAAGAAGGAGGGTGGGCTGAAGCTTTCTTT. Amino acids: CASSQEGGWAEAFF. The chain links TRBV4-1 to TRBJ1-1; D remains unclear. The CDR3 covers 14 residues. V lost 0 bases and J lost 6, with 11 bases in between. The V gene's germline CDR1 is MGHRA and CDR2 YSYEKL.

The chain is built from TRBV9 and TRBJ2-3, with 7 nucleotides matching TRBD1. This CDR3 region has 15 residues. With 0 bases clipped from V and 4 bases from J, the junction kept 5 bases outside the gene matches. CDR1 is SGDLS, CDR2 YYNGEE, per germline. CDR3 DNA: TGTGCCAGCAGCGTAGGACGAGGGGGCCCAGATACGCAGTATTTT. It encodes CASSVGRGGPDTQYF. Full variable domain (missing parts from reference TRBV9 and TRBJ2-3): DSGVTQTPKHLITATGQRVTLRCSPRSGDLSVYWYQQSLDQGLQFLIQYYNGEERAKGNILERFSAQQFPDLHSELNLSSLELGDSALYFCASSVGRGGPDTQYFGPGTRLTVL.

The chain has TRBV15 and TRBJ1-6; maybe TRBD1 (5 bases). This CDR3 region has 14 residues. Trimming took 0 bases from V and 9 from J, leaving 9 bases between them. Germline V gives CDR1 LNHNV, CDR2 YYDKDF (reference sequence). CDR3 nucleotides: TGTGCCACCAGCAGAGACAGGGATGGTTCACCCCTCCACTTT. It translates to CATSRDRDGSPLHF.